These T cell receptor beta chains were read from a single sample in a study of cytomegalovirus exposure and HLA in healthy donors. Some clones are missing from TCRdb's copy, which holds only in-frame ones; the method was immunoSEQ multiplex PCR. The table lists around 200,000 clones, around 80% of them singletons. Material for sequencing was PBMCs. The source is a girl aged 2 to 10 in good health and CMV-seronegative. Each CDR3 is given with its conserved first and last residue. The order of the fields is J gene, clone size, V gene, D gene, CDR3 DNA, CDR3 protein. D genes are given only for firm matches. Clone size is given for some rows only: seen once, a few or many times, or a class if the clone is expanded.

TRBJ2-4 . TRBV6-5 . TGTGCCAGCAGTTCGAGAAACATTCAGTACTTC CASSSRNIQYF
TRBJ1-4 . TRBV5-4 . TGTGCCAGCAGCGCCAGTCACACTAATGAAAAACTGTTTTTT CASSASHTNEKLFF
TRBJ2-1 . TRBV9 TRBD1 TGTGCCAGCAGCACCGGACCCGGGACAGGGGGTTACAATGAGCAGTTCTTC CASSTGPGTGGYNEQFF
TRBJ2-5 . TRBV7-9 . TGTGCCAGCAGCTTACTTCAGGTCCCGGAGACCCAGTACTTC CASSLLQVPETQYF
TRBJ2-7 . TRBV4-2 TRBD2 TGTGCCAGCAGCCAAGATAGGGCTAGCGGCTACGAGCAGTACTTC CASSQDRASGYEQYF
TRBJ1-4 . TRBV6-1 . TGTGCCAGCAGAGGGGTTCGAGGTGATGAAAAACTGTTTTTT CASRGVRGDEKLFF
TRBJ2-7 . TRBV4-1 TRBD2 TGCGCCAGCAGCCAATTCGAGCGGGGGGGGTCCTACGAGCAGTACTTC CASSQFERGGSYEQYF
TRBJ1-1 . TRBV5-1 . TGCGCCAGCAGCTTGGCGGTCAGGGGGAACACTGAAGCTTTCTTT CASSLAVRGNTEAFF
TRBJ1-1 few TRBV2 TRBD1 TGTGCCAGCAGTGATCCTCGACAGGGGAACACTGAAGCTTTCTTT CASSDPRQGNTEAFF
TRBJ2-7 . TRBV27 . TGTGCCAGCAGCCCCCAGGGGAGAGCCTACGAGCAGTACTTC CASSPQGRAYEQYF
TRBJ2-7 . TRBV5-1 . TGCGCCAGCAGCTTGGCGGCGGAATCCTACGAGCAGTACTTC CASSLAAESYEQYF
TRBJ2-5 few TRBV5-1 . TGCGCCAGCAGCTTGGGAGGGAGCCAAGAGACCCAGTACTTC CASSLGGSQETQYF
TRBJ2-5 few TRBV5-5 TRBD1 TGTGCCAGCAGCTCGGGACAGTCCCAAGAGACCCAGTACTTC CASSSGQSQETQYF
TRBJ1-1 . TRBV2 . TGTGCCAGCCAAAGGACTGGTTTTTACACTGAAGCTTTCTTT CASQRTGFYTEAFF
TRBJ1-1 few TRBV19 TRBD1 TGTGCCAGTAGTGCCCTCCGCCGGGGACAGGGGAACATGAACACTGAAGCTTTCTTT CASSALRRGQGNMNTEAFF
TRBJ2-1 few TRBV7-9 TRBD1 TGTGCCAGCAGTTTTAGGGGACAGAACTACAATGAGCAGTTCTTC CASSFRGQNYNEQFF
TRBJ2-1 . TRBV14 . TGTGCCAGCAGCAAGCTAGGTTTCGGAGGGTGGAATGAGCAGTTCTTC CASSKLGFGGWNEQFF
TRBJ2-6 . TRBV6-6 TRBD1 TGTGCCAGCAGTCGGGACAGCTCTGGGGCCAACGTCCTGACTTTC CASSRDSSGANVLTF
TRBJ1-2 . TRBV18 . TGTGCCAGCTCACCCTTATTAGCACAGGGTATTGGCTACACCTTC CASSPLLAQGIGYTF
TRBJ1-1 . TRBV6-1 TRBD1 TGTGCCAGCAGTGAAGCAGGAACGAGGACAGGGAACACTGAAGCTTTCTTT CASSEAGTRTGNTEAFF
TRBJ2-1 . TRBV14 TRBD2 TGTGCCAGCAGCCCCGGACTAGCGGGATCGAAGGAGCAGTTCTTC CASSPGLAGSKEQFF
TRBJ1-2 . TRBV10-2 TRBD1 TGCGCCAGCAGTGAGTTGATAGGGGGCGGTGGCTACACCTTC CASSELIGGGGYTF
TRBJ1-2 . TRBV29-1 TRBD1 TGCAGCGTGGGCCCGGGACAGGGGGCCTCTGGCTACACCTTC CSVGPGQGASGYTF
TRBJ2-7 . TRBV5-5 . TGTGCCAGCAGCTTGGCCGTCAGGCGCACCTACGAGCAGTACTTC CASSLAVRRTYEQYF
TRBJ2-2 . TRBV5-1 . TGCGCCAGCAGCTTGTGGGCCAGCCCCGGGGAGCTGTTTTTT CASSLWASPGELFF
TRBJ2-1 . TRBV21-1 . TGTGCCAGCAGCTCCCGACAGGGGGAGTCCAGTTACAATGAGCAGTTCTTC CASSSRQGESSYNEQFF
TRBJ2-1 . TRBV5-1 TRBD2 TGCGCCAGCAGCTTGCACGGGAGGGAATACAATGAGCAGTTCTTC CASSLHGREYNEQFF
TRBJ2-3 . TRBV5-1 . TGCGCCAGCAGCTTTCAGGGAATAGGGGGCACAGATACGCAGTATTTT CASSFQGIGGTDTQYF
TRBJ2-1 . TRBV27 TRBD2 TGTGCCAGCAGTTTAGGGACTAGCGGGGCAGGTATCGATGAGCAGTTCTTC CASSLGTSGAGIDEQFF
TRBJ1-1 . TRBV6-5 . TGTGCCAGCAGTTTCTCGTCCGGGAACACTGAAGCTTTCTTT CASSFSSGNTEAFF
TRBJ1-6 . TRBV11-2 . TGTGCCAGCAGCTTAGATGTCCAAACACCCCTCCACTTT CASSLDVQTPLHF
TRBJ2-7 . TRBV27 . TGTGCCAGCAGTTGGGGCCTATTCTACGAGCAGTACTTC CASSWGLFYEQYF
TRBJ1-5 . TRBV25-1 TRBD1 TGTGCCAGCAGTAGCTCAGGGGGCACTCAGCCCCAGCATTTT CASSSSGGTQPQHF
TRBJ2-3 . TRBV6-1 TRBD2 TGTGCCAGCAGGGAACCGGGACTAGTGCCTACCCCCACAGATACGCAGTATTTT CASREPGLVPTPTDTQYF
TRBJ1-2 . TRBV5-6 . TGTGCCAGCAGCCTAGACGATGGCTACACCTTC CASSLDDGYTF
TRBJ1-2 once TRBV29-1 . TGCAGCGTTGATGGGCCGAGGGATAACTTGGGCTACACCTTC CSVDGPRDNLGYTF
TRBJ1-3 . TRBV5-1 . TGCGCCAGCAGAGGGACAAACTCTGGAAACACCATATATTTT CASRGTNSGNTIYF
TRBJ2-7 . TRBV29-1 . TGCAGCGTTGTGTTTTTTGGGGCTGAATACGAGCAGTACTTC CSVVFFGAEYEQYF
TRBJ2-2 . TRBV19 . TGTGCCAGTAGTATAGCCAGTTTGAACACCGGGGAGCTGTTTTTT CASSIASLNTGELFF
TRBJ1-3 . TRBV7-8 . TGTGCCAGCAGCTGGGGACTGATCTCTGGAAACACCATATATTTT CASSWGLISGNTIYF
TRBJ1-2 . TRBV5-1 . TGCGCCAGCAGCCCCGAGACAGGCTATGGCTACACCTTC CASSPETGYGYTF
TRBJ1-2 . TRBV4-1 . TGCGCCAGCAGCCAAGGATCTTGGATGCGGAGTAACTATGGCTACACCTTC CASSQGSWMRSNYGYTF
TRBJ2-3 . TRBV9 TRBD2 TGTGCCAGCAGCATCGGACTAGCGGGCACAGATACGCAGTATTTT CASSIGLAGTDTQYF
TRBJ2-3 . TRBV7-9 TRBD1 TGTGCCAGCAGAACGACAGGGGGCAACGCAGATACGCAGTATTTT CASRTTGGNADTQYF
TRBJ2-3 . TRBV5-8 TRBD2 TGTGCCAGCAGCTTGGGTTTTCCTAGCGGGCGCACAGATACGCAGTATTTT CASSLGFPSGRTDTQYF
TRBJ2-5 . TRBV29-1 . TGCAGCGTTGAGAGGGGGACACAAGAGACCCAGTACTTC CSVERGTQETQYF
TRBJ2-1 . TRBV30 TRBD2 TGTGCCCGTAGCGGGAGGTTCTCCAATGAGCAGTTCTTC CARSGRFSNEQFF
TRBJ1-5 . TRBV15 . TGTGCCACCAGCAGAAGGTTAGCTCGGATAGCCGACAGACAATTCCAGCCCCAGCATTTT CATSRRLARIADRQFQPQHF
TRBJ2-3 . TRBV15 . TGTGCCACCAGCAGCCGACAAGATACGCAGTATTTT CATSSRQDTQYF
TRBJ2-2 . TRBV10-2 . TGCGCCAGCCTAAACACCGGGGAGCTGTTTTTT CASLNTGELFF
TRBJ1-1 . TRBV7-9 . TGTGCCAGCAGCGTCGAGATGAACACTGAAGCTTTCTTT CASSVEMNTEAFF
TRBJ1-2 . TRBV7-2 TRBD1 TGTGCCAGCAGCTCAGGACAGGGTTCAAGGGGCGGCTACACCTTC CASSSGQGSRGGYTF